One sample yielded the 14 T cell receptor beta chains listed below, sequenced in a study of blood T cells in healthy people across ages. A sample-barcoded 5' primer and a J-beta primer mix were used in a second PCR of roughly 7 to 11 cycles. TCRdb recomputed calls from the 5' RACE reads with MiXCR, one row per CDR3 protein. The table has 700,000 to 800,000 distinct CDR3 sequences, roughly 44% seen once. Specimen: blood. All receptors derive from a woman aged 55-75 years in good health.

With regard to this clonotype: With a much larger clone just one base away, this may be a read error. The V gene is TRBV6-2 or TRBV6-3, the J gene TRBJ2-4; 9 bases map to TRBD1. CDR1 is MNHEY, CDR2 SVGEGT, per germline. The CDR3 has 20 amino acids. Trimming removed 6 bases from V and 1 base from J; junction bases left unmatched: 19. The CDR3 nucleotides are TGTGCCAGCAGAAACTCCGCCGGGACAGGGCGGCGTCCGGCCAAAAACATTCAGTACTTC. It specifies CASRNSAGTGRRPAKNIQYF.

Comments on this clonotype: Germline is not matched at one junction end, which may reflect a read error. V gene TRBV18 combines with J gene TRBJ2-3; D is perhaps TRBD1 (5 bases). This CDR3 is 16 amino acids long. Germline lookup yields CDR1 KGHSH and CDR2 LQKENI. CDR3 protein: CASSPDGATSTDAQYF. Written as DNA, the CDR3 is TGTGCCAGCTCACCAGATGGGGCCACAAGCACAGATGCGCAGTATTTT. Based on the CDR3 plus reference TRBV18 and TRBJ2-3, the full variable domain is NAGVMQNPRHLVRRRGQEARLRCSPMKGHSHVYWYRQLPEEGLKFMVYLQKENIIDESGMPKERFSAEFPKEGPSILRIQQVVRGDSAAYFCASSPDGATSTDAQYFGPGTRLTVL.

The chain combines TRBV6-2 or TRBV6-3 with TRBJ2-3; 9 positions match TRBD1. Trimming removed 4 bases from V and 3 bases from J; junction bases left unmatched: 17. The CDR3 runs to 19 residues. In germline, CDR1 is MNHEY, CDR2 SVGEGT. DNA of the CDR3: TGTGCCAGCAGTTTCCTACCTCACAGGGGGCTAAGTGTTACAGATACGCAGTATTTT. Translated, it gives CASSFLPHRGLSVTDTQYF.

V gene TRBV5-5 combines with J gene TRBJ1-2; D possibly corresponds to TRBD1 (6 bases). Trimming shortened V by 0 bases and J by 4 bases, and 13 bases separated the two germline ends. The CDR3 totals 15 residues. The germline V gene encodes CDR1 SGHKS and CDR2 YYEKEE (reference sequence). The CDR3 DNA reads as TGTGCCAGCAGCTTGGCGGGGGCAGGGTCCTATGGCTACACCTTC. Protein product: CASSLAGAGSYGYTF.

This clonotype was detected only a few times. The chain links TRBV20-1 to TRBJ1-5, with a possible D match to TRBD1 (5 bases). Germline V gene data show CDR1 as DFQATT and CDR2 as SNEGSKA (reference sequence). V was cut by 2 bases and J by 3 bases, with 17 bases left in between. This CDR3 region has 16 residues. The CDR3: CSARRPVGGANQPQHF. In DNA, the CDR3 is TGCAGTGCTAGAAGACCGGTGGGAGGGGCCAATCAGCCCCAGCATTTT.

The chain has TRBV7-2 and TRBJ2-7, with D tentatively TRBD2 (6 bases). This CDR3 region has 15 residues. V lost 6 bases and J 3 bases, leaving 18 bases between the germline ends. Germline V gene data show CDR1 as SGHTA and CDR2 as FQGNSA. CDR3 residues: CASRIDGGGSYEQYF. For the CDR3, the DNA is TGTGCCAGCAGGATAGACGGGGGTGGTAGCTACGAGCAGTACTTC.

This clonotype was detected a few times. The V and J genes are TRBV5-1 and TRBJ2-5; D call uncertain. The V end was cut by 0 bases, the J end by 5 bases, with 5 bases between. This CDR3 contains 12 residues. Germline values: CDR1 SGHRS, CDR2 YFSETQ. The CDR3 sequence: CASSLAAETQYF. The CDR3 region has the DNA TGCGCCAGCAGCTTGGCCGCCGAGACCCAGTACTTC.

This clonotype was counted a few times. In DNA, the CDR3 is TGCAGTGCTAGTCTACCCGGGACTAGAGAGACCCAGTACTTC. Translated, it gives CSASLPGTRETQYF. The J gene is TRBJ2-5, the V gene TRBV20-1; 8 bases match TRBD2. The J segment lost 4 bases and the V segment lost 3 bases, leaving 7 bases of the junction unmatched. The CDR3 totals 14 residues. The germline CDR1 and CDR2 sequences are DFQATT and SNEGSKA (reference sequence).

As concerns this clonotype: A read error may account for a junction end that differs from germline. The CDR3 bases are TGTGCCAGCAGCTTATCTTTGCTAGCGAAGTACAAGGAGCAGTTTTTC. The encoded protein is CASSLSLLAKYKEQFF. This rearrangement joins TRBV7-8 to TRBJ2-1, with D perhaps TRBD2 (6 bases). This CDR3 comprises 16 residues. Germline V gene sequence: CDR1 SGHVS, CDR2 FQNEAQ.

The chain combines TRBV7-2 with TRBJ2-1; 7 nucleotides align to TRBD2. The CDR3 consists of 15 residues. Germline trimming cut 1 base from V and 8 bases from J; bases unmatched to any gene: 8. The germline V gene encodes CDR1 SGHTA and CDR2 FQGNSA. For the CDR3, the DNA is TGTGCCAGCAGCTTAGGTTCTGGACGGGAGGATGAGCAGTTCTTC. It is translated as CASSLGSGREDEQFF.

In its sample, this clonotype was seen a few times. The chain recombines TRBV5-1 with TRBJ2-7; no clear D. The CDR3 is made up of 13 amino acids. Germline loops: CDR1 SGHRS, CDR2 YFSETQ. The V and J ends lost 4 bases and 3 bases respectively, with 11 bases between them. CDR3: CASSPPWGYEQYF. The DNA of the CDR3 is TGCGCCAGCAGCCCCCCTTGGGGCTACGAGCAGTACTTC.

The sample holds a few counts of this clonotype. The chain is built from TRBV7-6 and TRBJ2-1, with 7 nucleotides matching TRBD1. CDR3 length equals 15 residues. V dropped 5 bases and J dropped 2; count of bases not matched to a gene: 6. Germline V CDR1 and CDR2: SGHVS, FNYEAQ. Here the CDR3 reads CASSADRVAYNEQFF. CDR3 sequence (DNA): TGTGCCAGCAGCGCCGACAGGGTCGCCTACAATGAGCAGTTCTTC.

The chain has TRBV5-1 and TRBJ1-1, with unresolved D. CDR1 and CDR2 from the germline V gene are SGHRS and YFSETQ. The ends were cut back, 0 bases at V and 0 bases at J, with 9 bases in the middle. The CDR3 has 15 residues. The CDR3 sequence is CASSLAGSMNTEAFF. CDR3 sequence (DNA): TGCGCCAGCAGCTTGGCCGGCAGCATGAACACTGAAGCTTTCTTT.

This clonotype was seen ten or more times. The rearrangement uses TRBV4-3 and TRBJ2-3; D is ambiguous. The CDR3 runs 15 residues. Germline lookup yields CDR1 LGHNA and CDR2 YSLEER. V lost 0 bases and J 4 bases, leaving 11 bases between the germline ends. The CDR3 reads CASSQDLTWADTQYF. The CDR3 nucleotides are TGCGCCAGCAGCCAAGATCTGACTTGGGCAGATACGCAGTATTTT.